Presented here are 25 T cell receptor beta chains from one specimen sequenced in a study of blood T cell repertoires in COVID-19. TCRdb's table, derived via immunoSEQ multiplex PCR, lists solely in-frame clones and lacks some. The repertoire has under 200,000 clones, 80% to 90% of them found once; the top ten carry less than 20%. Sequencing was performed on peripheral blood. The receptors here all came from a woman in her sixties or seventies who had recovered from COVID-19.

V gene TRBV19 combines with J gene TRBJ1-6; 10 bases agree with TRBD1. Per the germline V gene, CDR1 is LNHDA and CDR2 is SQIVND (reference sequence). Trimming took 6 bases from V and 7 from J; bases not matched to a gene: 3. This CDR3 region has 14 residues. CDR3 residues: CASRPGQGNSPLHF. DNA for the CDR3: TGTGCCAGTAGGCCGGGACAGGGGAATTCACCCCTCCACTTT.

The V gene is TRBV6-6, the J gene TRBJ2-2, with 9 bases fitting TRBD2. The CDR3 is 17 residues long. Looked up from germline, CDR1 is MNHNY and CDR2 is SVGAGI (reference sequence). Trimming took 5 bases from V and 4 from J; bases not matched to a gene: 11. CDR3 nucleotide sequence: TGTGCCAGCAGTCCCTCCCTGGAACTAGCGGGCACCGGGGAGCTGTTTTTT. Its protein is CASSPSLELAGTGELFF.

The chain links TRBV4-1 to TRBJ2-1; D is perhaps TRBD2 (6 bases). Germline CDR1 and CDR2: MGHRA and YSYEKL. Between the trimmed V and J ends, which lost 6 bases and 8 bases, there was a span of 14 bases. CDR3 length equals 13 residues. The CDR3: CASRPERVYEQFF. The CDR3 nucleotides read TGCGCCAGCAGGCCGGAGCGGGTTTATGAGCAGTTCTTC.

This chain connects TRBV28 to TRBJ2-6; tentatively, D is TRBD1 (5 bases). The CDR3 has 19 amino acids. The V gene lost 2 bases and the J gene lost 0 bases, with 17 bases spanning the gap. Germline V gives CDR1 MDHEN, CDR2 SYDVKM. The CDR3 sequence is CASSLGLGLPRSGANVLTF. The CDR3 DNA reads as TGTGCCAGCAGTTTAGGGTTGGGGCTGCCCCGCTCTGGGGCCAACGTCCTGACTTTC.

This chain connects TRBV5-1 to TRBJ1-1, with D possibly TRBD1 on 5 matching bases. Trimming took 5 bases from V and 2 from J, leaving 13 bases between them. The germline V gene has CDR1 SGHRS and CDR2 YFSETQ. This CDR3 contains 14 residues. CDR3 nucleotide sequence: TGCGCCAGCAGTTACTGGGGGGGAAACACTGAAGCTTTCTTT. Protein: CASSYWGGNTEAFF. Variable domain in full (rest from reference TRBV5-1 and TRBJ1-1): KAGVTQTPRYLIKTRGQQVTLSCSPISGHRSVSWYQQTPGQGLQFLFEYFSETQRNKGNFPGRFSGRQFSNSRSEMNVSTLELGDSALYLCASSYWGGNTEAFFGQGTRLTVV.

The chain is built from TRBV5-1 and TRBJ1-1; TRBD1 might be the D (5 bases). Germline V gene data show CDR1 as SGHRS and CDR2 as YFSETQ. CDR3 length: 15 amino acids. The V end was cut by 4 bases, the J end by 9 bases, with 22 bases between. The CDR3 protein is CASSPSYSDQGKAFF. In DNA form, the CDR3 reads TGCGCCAGCAGCCCATCATATAGTGACCAGGGCAAAGCTTTCTTT.

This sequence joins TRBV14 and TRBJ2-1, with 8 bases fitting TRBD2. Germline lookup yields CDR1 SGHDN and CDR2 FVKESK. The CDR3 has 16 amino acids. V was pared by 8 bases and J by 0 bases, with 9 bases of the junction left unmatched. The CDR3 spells CASRGGSGSSYNEQFF. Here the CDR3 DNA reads TGTGCCAGCCGTGGGGGGAGCGGGAGCTCCTACAATGAGCAGTTCTTC.

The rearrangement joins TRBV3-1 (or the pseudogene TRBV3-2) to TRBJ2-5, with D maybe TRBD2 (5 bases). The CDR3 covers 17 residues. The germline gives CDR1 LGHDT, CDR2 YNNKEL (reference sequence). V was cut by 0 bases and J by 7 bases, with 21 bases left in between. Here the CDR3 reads CASSQEFRRLATRTQYF. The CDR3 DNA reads TGTGCCAGCAGCCAAGAGTTTCGGAGGCTAGCTACCAGGACCCAGTACTTC.

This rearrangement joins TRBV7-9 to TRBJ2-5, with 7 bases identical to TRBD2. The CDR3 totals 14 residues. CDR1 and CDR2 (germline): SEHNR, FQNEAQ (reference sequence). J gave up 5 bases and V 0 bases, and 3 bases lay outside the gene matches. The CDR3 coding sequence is TGTGCCAGCAGCTTAGCCGGACTAGGGGAGACCCAGTACTTC. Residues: CASSLAGLGETQYF.

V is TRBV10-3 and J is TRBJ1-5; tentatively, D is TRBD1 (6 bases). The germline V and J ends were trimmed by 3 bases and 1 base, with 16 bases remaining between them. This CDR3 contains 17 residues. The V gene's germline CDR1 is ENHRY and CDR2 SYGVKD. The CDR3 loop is CAISESRGSGSNQPQHF. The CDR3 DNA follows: TGTGCCATCAGTGAAAGTAGGGGGTCGGGAAGCAATCAGCCCCAGCATTTT.

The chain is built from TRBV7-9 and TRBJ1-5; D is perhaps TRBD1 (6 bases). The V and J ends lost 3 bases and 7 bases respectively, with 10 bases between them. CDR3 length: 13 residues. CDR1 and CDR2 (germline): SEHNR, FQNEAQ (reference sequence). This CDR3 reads CASSLDGGQPQHF. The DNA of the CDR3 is TGTGCCAGCAGCTTGGATGGGGGCCAGCCCCAGCATTTT.

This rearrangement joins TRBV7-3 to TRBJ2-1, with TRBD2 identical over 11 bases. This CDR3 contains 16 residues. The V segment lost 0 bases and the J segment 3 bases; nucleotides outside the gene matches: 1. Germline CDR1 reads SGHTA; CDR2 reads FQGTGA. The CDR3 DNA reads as TGTGCCAGCAGCTTAACTGGGACTAGCGGCTACAATGAGCAGTTCTTC. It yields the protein CASSLTGTSGYNEQFF.

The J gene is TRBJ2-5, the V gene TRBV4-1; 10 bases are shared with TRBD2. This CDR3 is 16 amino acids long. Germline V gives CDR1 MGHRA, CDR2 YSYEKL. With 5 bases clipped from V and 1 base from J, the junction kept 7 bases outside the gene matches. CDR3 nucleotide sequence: TGCGCCAGCAGCTCGGGATTAGCGGGGGGCCAAGAGACCCAGTACTTC. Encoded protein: CASSSGLAGGQETQYF.

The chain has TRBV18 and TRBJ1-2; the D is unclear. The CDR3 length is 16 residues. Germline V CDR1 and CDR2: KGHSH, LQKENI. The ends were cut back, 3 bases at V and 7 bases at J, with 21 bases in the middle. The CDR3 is CASSPPTIRTVGGYTF. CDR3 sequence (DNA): TGTGCCAGCTCACCCCCGACTATCCGAACGGTGGGTGGCTACACCTTC.

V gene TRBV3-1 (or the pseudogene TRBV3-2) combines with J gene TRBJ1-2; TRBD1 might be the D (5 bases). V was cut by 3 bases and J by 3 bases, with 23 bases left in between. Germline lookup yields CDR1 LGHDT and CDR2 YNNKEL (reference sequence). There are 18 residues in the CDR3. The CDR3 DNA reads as TGTGCCAGCAGCCACTCACGCAGGCGGGGCCCCGGCGACTATGGCTACACCTTC. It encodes CASSHSRRRGPGDYGYTF.

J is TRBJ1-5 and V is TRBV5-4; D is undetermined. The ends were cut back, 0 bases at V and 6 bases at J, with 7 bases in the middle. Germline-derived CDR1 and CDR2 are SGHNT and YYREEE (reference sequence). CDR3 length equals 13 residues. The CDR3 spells CASSLGRSQPQHF. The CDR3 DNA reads TGTGCCAGCAGCTTGGGTAGGAGTCAGCCCCAGCATTTT.

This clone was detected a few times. The chain's CDR3 is CASSIDLGQPQHF. DNA for the CDR3: TGTGCCAGTAGTATAGATCTGGGCCAGCCCCAGCATTTT. The chain is built from TRBV19 and TRBJ1-5; unclear D gene. This CDR3 has 13 residues. The germline CDR1 and CDR2 sequences are LNHDA and SQIVND (reference sequence). V was cut by 0 bases and J by 7 bases, with 7 bases left in between.

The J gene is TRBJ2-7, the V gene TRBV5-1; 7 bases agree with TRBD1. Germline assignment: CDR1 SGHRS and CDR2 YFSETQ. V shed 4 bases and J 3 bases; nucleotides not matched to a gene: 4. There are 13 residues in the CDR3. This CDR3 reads CASSGDRVYEQYF. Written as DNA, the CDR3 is TGCGCCAGCAGCGGCGACAGGGTCTACGAGCAGTACTTC.

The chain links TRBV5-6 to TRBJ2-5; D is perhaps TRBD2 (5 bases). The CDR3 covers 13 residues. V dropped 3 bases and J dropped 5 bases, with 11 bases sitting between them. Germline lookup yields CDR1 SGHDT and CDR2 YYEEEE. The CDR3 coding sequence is TGTGCCAGCAGCTCCCGGGGTGCGGAGACCCAGTACTTC. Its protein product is CASSSRGAETQYF.

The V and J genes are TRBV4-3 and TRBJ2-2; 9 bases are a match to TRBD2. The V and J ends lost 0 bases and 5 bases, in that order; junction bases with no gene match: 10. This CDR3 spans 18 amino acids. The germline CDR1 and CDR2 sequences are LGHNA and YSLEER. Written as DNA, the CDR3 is TGCGCCAGCAGCCAAGATGAGGCGGGAGGGCCTCGAACCGGGGAGCTGTTTTTT. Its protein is CASSQDEAGGPRTGELFF.

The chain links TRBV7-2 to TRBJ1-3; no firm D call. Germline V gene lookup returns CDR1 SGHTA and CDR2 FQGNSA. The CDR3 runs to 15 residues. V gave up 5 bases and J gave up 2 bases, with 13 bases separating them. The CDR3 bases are TGTGCCAGCAGCCCTAGTTCTGGCGCTGGAAACACCATATATTTT. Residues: CASSPSSGAGNTIYF.

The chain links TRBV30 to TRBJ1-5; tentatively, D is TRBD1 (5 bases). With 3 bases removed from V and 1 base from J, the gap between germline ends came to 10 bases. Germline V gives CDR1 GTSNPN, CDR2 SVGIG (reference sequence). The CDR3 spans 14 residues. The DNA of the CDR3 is TGTGCCTGGAGCCGGCGACAGAGCAATCAGCCCCAGCATTTT. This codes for CAWSRRQSNQPQHF.

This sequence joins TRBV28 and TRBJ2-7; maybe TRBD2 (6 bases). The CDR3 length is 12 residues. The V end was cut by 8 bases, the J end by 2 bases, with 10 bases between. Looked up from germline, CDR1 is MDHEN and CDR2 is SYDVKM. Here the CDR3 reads CASGRPAYEQYF. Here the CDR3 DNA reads TGTGCCAGCGGGAGGCCGGCCTACGAGCAGTACTTC.

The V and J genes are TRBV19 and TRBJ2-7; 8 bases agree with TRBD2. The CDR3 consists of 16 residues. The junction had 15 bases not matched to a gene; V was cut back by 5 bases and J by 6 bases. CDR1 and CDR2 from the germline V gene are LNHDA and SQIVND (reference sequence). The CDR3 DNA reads TGTGCCAGTAGTGGGAGGCTAGCGGGCGGCCCCGTCGAGCAGTACTTC. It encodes CASSGRLAGGPVEQYF.

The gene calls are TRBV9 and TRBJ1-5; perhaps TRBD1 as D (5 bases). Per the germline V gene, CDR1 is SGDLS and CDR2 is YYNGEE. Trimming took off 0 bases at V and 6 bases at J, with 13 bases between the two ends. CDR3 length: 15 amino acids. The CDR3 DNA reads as TGTGCCAGCAGCGTAGGGACGGGGGTAAGTCAGCCCCAGCATTTT. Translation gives CASSVGTGVSQPQHF.